This is a list of T cell receptor beta chains from one sample in a study of cytomegalovirus exposure and HLA in healthy donors. The repertoire was sequenced with immunoSEQ multiplex PCR; TCRdb's copy has only in-frame clones and lacks some. This sample has some 170,000 clones, with approximately 86% found just once. The sequencing sample was made of PBMCs. The receptors were sampled from a young man in good health and CMV-seropositive. The CDR3 runs from the conserved cysteine through the conserved F or W. The order of the fields is clone size, J gene, D gene, CDR3 length, V gene, CDR3 protein, CDR3 DNA. A D gene is named only where the DNA matches it firmly. Clone size is not always given. Where it is, it says once, few, many or a class for expanded clones.

>.|TRBJ1-1|TRBD1|15|TRBV18
CASSPNTGVGTEAFF
TGTGCCAGCTCACCAAATACAGGGGTTGGAACTGAAGCTTTCTTT
>once|TRBJ1-1|TRBD1|14|TRBV18
CASYTGTGGTEAFF
TGTGCCAGCTACACCGGGACAGGGGGGACTGAAGCTTTCTTT
>.|TRBJ1-2|.|13|TRBV7-3
CASSRREGNGYTF
TGTGCCAGCAGCCGTCGCGAGGGGAATGGCTACACCTTC
>once|TRBJ1-1|.|15|TRBV27
CASSQTRTLDTEAFF
TGTGCCAGCAGCCAAACCAGGACGTTAGACACTGAAGCTTTCTTT
>.|TRBJ2-7|TRBD2|15|TRBV5-1
CASNQAPGGPGEQYF
TGCGCCAGCAACCAGGCCCCGGGAGGGCCAGGCGAGCAGTACTTC
>.|TRBJ2-7|TRBD2|15|TRBV11-2
CASSLGTSGLYEQYF
TGTGCCAGCAGCTTAGGGACTAGCGGGCTCTACGAGCAGTACTTC
>few|TRBJ2-3|.|15|TRBV6-6
CASSYEGAPTDTQYF
TGTGCCAGCAGTTACGAAGGTGCACCCACAGATACGCAGTATTTT
>.|TRBJ2-1|TRBD2|14|TRBV29-1
CSVELAGLYNEQFF
TGCAGCGTTGAACTAGCGGGGCTTTACAATGAGCAGTTCTTC
>.|TRBJ2-7|TRBD2|14|TRBV5-4
CASSLFGGSYEQYF
TGTGCCAGCAGCTTGTTCGGGGGGAGCTACGAGCAGTACTTC
>.|TRBJ2-7|.|13|TRBV7-6
CASSHLSGYEQYF
TGTGCCAGCAGCCATCTCTCTGGCTACGAGCAGTACTTC
>few|TRBJ2-2|.|17|TRBV2
CASSEAQEGWNTGELFF
TGTGCCAGCAGTGAAGCTCAGGAGGGTTGGAACACCGGGGAGCTGTTTTTT
>.|TRBJ2-1|.|17|TRBV7-3
CASSQELATNPYNEQFF
TGCGCCAGCAGCCAAGAATTGGCCACGAATCCTTACAATGAGCAGTTCTTC
>once|TRBJ1-4|.|15|TRBV4-2
CASSRGAGANEKLFF
TGTGCCAGCAGCCGGGGGGCCGGGGCTAATGAAAAACTGTTTTTT
>few|TRBJ2-7|TRBD2|15|TRBV7-3
CASSLSSGISYEQYF
TGTGCCAGCAGCCTCTCTAGCGGGATCTCCTACGAGCAGTACTTC
>.|TRBJ1-2|.|13|TRBV7-9
CASSLVTANGYTF
TGTGCCAGCAGCTTAGTGACGGCGAACGGCTACACCTTC
>.|TRBJ1-1|TRBD1|15|TRBV19
CASSSWTGAGTEAFF
TGTGCCAGTAGTTCATGGACAGGGGCCGGGACTGAAGCTTTCTTT
>few|TRBJ2-7|.|14|TRBV4-1
CASSQEEGGYEQYF
TGCGCCAGCAGCCAAGAAGAGGGGGGCTACGAGCAGTACTTC
>many|TRBJ1-2|TRBD1|12|TRBV28
CASTPGGEGYTF
TGTGCCAGCACCCCAGGGGGCGAAGGCTACACCTTC
>.|TRBJ1-5|.|17|TRBV28
CASNSGVDRASNQPQHF
TGTGCCAGCAACAGTGGGGTCGACCGTGCCAGCAATCAGCCCCAGCATTTT
>.|TRBJ1-1|TRBD1|14|TRBV7-3
CASSRTGGTTEAFF
TGTGCCAGCAGCCGAACAGGGGGGACCACTGAAGCTTTCTTT
>once|TRBJ2-3|.|13|TRBV7-8
CASSPRTADTQYF
TGTGCCAGCAGCCCCAGGACAGCAGATACGCAGTATTTT
>.|TRBJ2-1|TRBD2|14|TRBV6-1
CASSPGGNYNEQFF
TGTGCCAGCAGTCCGGGAGGGAATTACAATGAGCAGTTCTTC
>.|TRBJ1-2|TRBD1|17|TRBV11-2
CASSPSGTGITNYGYTF
TGTGCCAGCAGCCCATCCGGGACAGGGATAACTAACTATGGCTACACCTTC
>.|TRBJ1-5|.|13|TRBV28
CASSEHGEQPQHF
TGTGCCAGCAGTGAACATGGGGAGCAGCCCCAGCATTTT
>.|TRBJ2-7|.|13|TRBV5-6
CASSLPTGYEQYF
TGTGCCAGCAGCTTGCCGACAGGCTACGAGCAGTACTTC
>.|TRBJ1-6|.|14|TRBV7-9
CATRGTWVNSPLHF
TGTGCCACCAGGGGAACTTGGGTTAATTCACCCCTCCACTTT
>few|TRBJ1-1|TRBD1|13|TRBV19
CASTRDRQNEAFF
TGTGCCAGTACGAGGGACAGGCAAAATGAAGCTTTCTTT
>.|TRBJ1-1|.|11|TRBV20-1
CSAKGNTEAFF
TGCAGTGCTAAGGGTAACACTGAAGCTTTCTTT
>.|TRBJ1-1|TRBD1|14|TRBV7-2
CASRAGQGPPEAFF
TGTGCCAGCAGAGCAGGACAGGGCCCCCCTGAAGCTTTCTTT
>.|TRBJ2-1|TRBD1|16|TRBV7-6
CASSRHWTGPYNEQFF
TGTGCCAGCAGCCGCCATTGGACAGGGCCCTACAATGAGCAGTTCTTC
>.|TRBJ2-7|.|15|TRBV11-2
CASSTRTGSSSEQYF
TGTGCCAGCAGCACTAGGACGGGCTCCTCCTCCGAGCAGTACTTC
>.|TRBJ2-7|.|13|TRBV29-1
CSVRDGSSYEQYF
TGCAGCGTACGGGACGGGTCCTCCTACGAGCAGTACTTC
>.|TRBJ2-7|TRBD1|14|TRBV19
CASSTTGGRGEQYF
TGTGCCAGTAGTACCACAGGGGGAAGGGGCGAGCAGTACTTC
>.|TRBJ1-5|TRBD1|17|TRBV27
CASSPHKDRAYDQPQHF
TGTGCCAGCAGTCCCCATAAGGACAGGGCATACGATCAGCCCCAGCATTTT
>.|TRBJ2-1|.|16|TRBV5-1
CASSLPLGLENNEQFF
TGCGCCAGCAGCTTGCCCCTCGGACTGGAGAACAATGAGCAGTTCTTC
>.|TRBJ2-7|.|11|TRBV11-3
CASSPSQVQYF
TGTGCCAGCAGCCCGTCTCAGGTGCAGTACTTC
>.|TRBJ1-4|.|14|TRBV28
CASSGDGRNEKLFF
TGTGCCAGCAGCGGGGACGGCCGTAATGAAAAACTGTTTTTT
>.|TRBJ1-1|.|14|TRBV5-1
CASGVDLMNTEAFF
TGCGCCAGCGGGGTAGATCTCATGAACACTGAAGCTTTCTTT
>.|TRBJ2-1|TRBD1|11|TRBV29-1
CSGGGEQGQFF
TGCAGCGGAGGGGGCGAGCAGGGGCAGTTCTTC
>.|TRBJ2-5|TRBD2|15|TRBV29-1
CSVEDELAGQETQYF
TGCAGCGTTGAAGACGAACTAGCGGGCCAAGAGACCCAGTACTTC
>.|TRBJ2-1|.|15|TRBV9
CASTVGAAPYNEQFF
TGTGCCAGCACGGTCGGGGCAGCACCCTACAATGAGCAGTTCTTC
>.|TRBJ2-1|TRBD2|14|TRBV5-1
CASSLAGTTNEQFF
TGCGCCAGCAGCTTGGCCGGGACTACAAATGAGCAGTTCTTC
>.|TRBJ2-2|.|14|TRBV5-6
CASSRGAVSGELFF
TGTGCCAGCAGCCGGGGGGCCGTAAGCGGGGAGCTGTTTTTT